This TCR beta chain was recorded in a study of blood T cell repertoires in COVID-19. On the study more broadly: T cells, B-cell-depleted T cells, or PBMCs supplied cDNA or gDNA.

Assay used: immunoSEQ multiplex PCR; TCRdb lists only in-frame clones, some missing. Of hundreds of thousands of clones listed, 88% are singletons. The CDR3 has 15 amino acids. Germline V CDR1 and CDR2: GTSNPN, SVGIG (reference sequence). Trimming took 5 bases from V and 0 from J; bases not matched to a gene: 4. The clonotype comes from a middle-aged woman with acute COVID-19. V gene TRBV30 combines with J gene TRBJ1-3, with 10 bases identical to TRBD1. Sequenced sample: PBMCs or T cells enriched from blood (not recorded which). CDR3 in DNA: TGTGCCTGGGGGGACAGGGGTTACTCTGGAAACACCATATATTTT. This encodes CAWGDRGYSGNTIYF.